This record looks at one T cell receptor (beta chain) sequence and its context. The data stem from a study of shared clonotypes between healthy human individuals. Sequencing used immunoSEQ multiplex PCR; TCRdb keeps in-frame clones, though not all of them. The table lists hundreds of thousands of clones, 90% to 97% of them singletons. This CDR3 comprises 14 residues. The V end lost 4 bases, the J end lost 5 bases, and 18 bases lay between the germline ends. Germline V gene sequence: CDR1 SQVTM, CDR2 ANQGSEA. The sample comprised naive CD4+ T cells sorted from blood. Subset defined: CD45RA+ positively selected. The V call is TRBV29-1, the J call TRBJ2-7; tentative D call: TRBD2 (5 bases). The sequence came from a woman aged 25 to 39 in good health. For the CDR3, the DNA is TGCAGCGTTGCGCTGATAGCGTCGGGGAACGAGCAGTACTTC. It specifies CSVALIASGNEQYF.